The T cell receptor beta chain described here comes from a study of human T cells and chemical hapten exposure. On the study more broadly: For sensitization, 2% DPC was applied to a 2 cm by 2 cm patch of upper inner arm skin.

Study results and caveats: Relative to control repertoires, expanded TCRs gave rise to significantly more large CDR3 similarity clusters.

This clonotype was detected a few times. Its antigen is unidentified. TCRdb reanalysed the RACE reads using MiXCR and keeps one entry per CDR3 protein. The sample shows roughly 60,000 distinct CDR3 sequences, around 7% of them seen only once. CDR3 size: 15 residues. The time point was: pre-sensitization, week 0. Treatment meaning: therapeutic diphenylcyclopropenone sensitization with weekly scalp DPC. Blood was drawn before each patch test was applied. The sample was whole blood, taken in connection with sensitization to the hapten diphenylcyclopropenone (DPC). This receptor was taken from a woman in her twenties or thirties with alopecia areata. Some clones in this sample may be carry-over from other donors' samples. The V gene is TRBV21-1, the J gene TRBJ2-1. TRBV21-1 is a documented pseudogene. The CDR3 sequence: CANKQEVSVYNEQFF. The CDR3 DNA is TGTGCCAACAAGCAAGAGGTTTCCGTCTACAATGAGCAGTTCTTC.